This record looks at one TCR beta chain sequence and its context. The sample belongs to a study of blood T cell repertoires in COVID-19. Study-wide background: Sites in the United States, Italy and Spain provided acute and convalescent COVID-19 samples. The cDNA or gDNA used as material had been derived from T cells, B-cell-depleted T cells, or PBMCs.

The germline V gene encodes CDR1 MNHEY and CDR2 SVGEGT. The V end lost 6 bases, the J end lost 0 bases, and 14 bases lay between the germline ends. There are 15 residues in the CDR3. Original data processing: Counts of nucleated cells, estimated from reference gene primer amplification, were obtained. Measured with immunoSEQ multiplex PCR; TCRdb has only the in-frame clones, and not every one. For V, J and clone size, that table is used; D and trimming come from the DNA. Among around 110,000 clones listed, approximately 90% were seen once. This sequence originates from a human donor with active COVID-19. The donor label of this sample is uncertain. The V gene is TRBV6-2 or TRBV6-3, the J gene TRBJ1-2; D is undetermined. Source material: peripheral blood. CDR3 sequence reads: CASSLPGRPNYGYTF. The CDR3 nucleotides are TGTGCCAGCAGCTTACCGGGGAGGCCTAACTATGGCTACACCTTC.